Shown below are 17 T cell receptor beta chains from a single sample sequenced in a study of blood T cell repertoires in COVID-19. The data were produced by immunoSEQ multiplex PCR, yet TCRdb's version contains in-frame clones alone and is incomplete. The top ten clones hold around 0.9% of a sample with around 470,000 clones, roughly 89% of them seen once. Material for sequencing was peripheral blood. These receptors all come from a man aged 18 to 29 with COVID-19, enrolled during active disease.

J is TRBJ2-3 and V is TRBV6-5; 12 bases agree with TRBD1. Trimming cost V 5 bases and J 9 bases; bases outside gene matches: 9. The CDR3 runs to 15 residues. The germline gives CDR1 MNHEY, CDR2 SVGAGI. CDR3 in amino acids: CASSKPGQGARTQYF. The CDR3 region has the DNA TGTGCCAGCAGTAAGCCGGGACAGGGGGCGCGAACGCAGTATTTT.

The table lists this clone with a few counts. The J gene is TRBJ2-7, the V gene TRBV5-8; D gene unclear. The germline V and J ends were trimmed by 1 base and 4 bases, with 6 bases remaining between them. The CDR3 is 12 amino acids. Per the germline V gene, CDR1 is SGHTS and CDR2 is YDEGEE. The CDR3 DNA is TGTGCCAGCAGCTTGCTACAGTACGAGCAGTACTTC. Translation gives CASSLLQYEQYF. The complete variable domain, with remaining parts taken from reference TRBV5-8 and TRBJ2-7, reads EAGVTQSPTHLIKTRGQQATLRCSPISGHTSVYWYQQALGLGLQFLLWYDEGEERNRGNFPPRFSGRQFPNYSSELNVNALELEDSALYLCASSLLQYEQYFGPGTRLTVT.

This chain joins TRBV5-1 and TRBJ2-7, with no clear D. CDR1 is SGHRS and CDR2 is YFSETQ in the germline V gene. V shed 1 base and J shed 1 base, with 9 bases lying between them. This CDR3 region has 14 residues. The CDR3 sequence is CASSLTLGSYEQYF. DNA of the CDR3: TGCGCCAGCAGCTTGACTCTCGGGTCCTACGAGCAGTACTTC.

The CDR3 DNA sequence: TGCAGTGCTAGTGGGTCAGGGTTTGGCTACACCTTC. This sequence encodes CSASGSGFGYTF. This chain uses TRBV20-1 with TRBJ1-2; perhaps TRBD1 as D (5 bases). V was pared by 3 bases and J by 7 bases, with 12 bases between. Germline lookup yields CDR1 DFQATT and CDR2 SNEGSKA (reference sequence). The CDR3 is made up of 12 amino acids.

The genes are TRBV11-2 and TRBJ2-7; a weak D match, TRBD1 (5 bases). With 3 bases removed from V and 5 bases from J, the gap between germline ends came to 8 bases. The germline gives CDR1 SGHAT, CDR2 FQNNGV. The CDR3 runs to 12 residues. The CDR3 DNA reads TGTGCCAGCAGCTTTGACAGTAACGAGCAGTACTTC. Its translation: CASSFDSNEQYF.

This chain joins TRBV30 and TRBJ2-7; TRBD2 agrees at 7 bases. CDR3 size: 12 residues. Germline lookup yields CDR1 GTSNPN and CDR2 SVGIG (reference sequence). The V segment lost 2 bases and the J segment 7 bases; nucleotides outside the gene matches: 5. CDR3: CAWSRSGGEQYF. CDR3 DNA: TGTGCCTGGAGTCGCTCCGGGGGGGAGCAGTACTTC.

The chain uses TRBV7-9 and TRBJ1-1; TRBD1 is a possible D gene (5 bases). CDR1 is SEHNR and CDR2 is FQNEAQ in the germline V gene (reference sequence). V dropped 5 bases and J dropped 3 bases, with 19 bases sitting between them. The CDR3 is 16 amino acids. CDR3 sequence (DNA): TGTGCCAGCAGCGTCGGGTGGGGGGACCCTGACACTGAAGCTTTCTTT. Translated, it gives CASSVGWGDPDTEAFF.

The chain joins TRBV25-1 to TRBJ2-7; D remains ambiguous. The germline V gene encodes CDR1 MGHDK and CDR2 SYGVNS. Trimming removed 1 base from V and 2 bases from J, with 12 bases in between. The CDR3 length is 15 residues. The CDR3 DNA sequence: TGTGCCAGCAGTGAATTGGCCTCGGCGGCCTACGAGCAGTACTTC. It is translated as CASSELASAAYEQYF.

This clone was seen a few times. The V and J genes are TRBV27 and TRBJ1-1; D not certain. CDR1 is MNHEY and CDR2 is SMNVEV in the germline V gene (reference sequence). Trimming shortened V by 0 bases and J by 2 bases, and 4 bases separated the two germline ends. This CDR3 has 13 amino acids. The CDR3 reads CASSLSPNTEAFF. CDR3 DNA sequence: TGTGCCAGCAGTTTATCCCCAAACACTGAAGCTTTCTTT.

CDR3 in amino acids: CATSEEGTSAYEQYF. The DNA of the CDR3 is TGTGCCACCAGTGAAGAGGGGACTAGCGCCTACGAGCAGTACTTC. The chain combines TRBV24-1 with TRBJ2-7; 10 nucleotides line up with TRBD2. V was clipped by 4 bases and J by 2 bases; unmatched bases: 4. Germline CDR1 and CDR2: KGHDR and SFDVKD. The CDR3 has 15 residues.

This chain joins TRBV9 and TRBJ1-3; perhaps TRBD1 as D (5 bases). The CDR3 has 17 amino acids. The germline V gene encodes CDR1 SGDLS and CDR2 YYNGEE. V shed 0 bases and J shed 4 bases, with 17 bases lying between them. The CDR3 sequence: CASSVAPAGSTGNTIYF. CDR3 nucleotides: TGTGCCAGCAGCGTAGCTCCCGCAGGGTCGACGGGAAACACCATATATTTT.

The genes are TRBV20-1 and TRBJ1-3, with D possibly TRBD1 on 6 matching bases. CDR1 is DFQATT, CDR2 SNEGSKA, per germline (reference sequence). The CDR3 is 14 residues long. V lost 3 bases, J lost 4 bases, and 13 bases lay in between. The CDR3 sequence: CSASRGGPGNTIYF. The DNA of the CDR3 is TGCAGTGCTAGTAGGGGGGGGCCAGGAAACACCATATATTTT.

This clone has just a few counts. The V call is TRBV14, the J call TRBJ2-2, with D unresolved. This CDR3 region has 16 residues. Germline CDR1 reads SGHDN; CDR2 reads FVKESK. Trimming took off 4 bases at V and 2 bases at J, with 14 bases between the two ends. The CDR3: CASSPVRSKNTGELFF. The DNA for the CDR3 is TGTGCCAGCAGCCCCGTTCGGAGCAAAAACACCGGGGAGCTGTTTTTT. The whole variable domain, filled in from reference TRBV14 and TRBJ2-2, reads EAGVTQFPSHSVIEKGQTVTLRCDPISGHDNLYWYRRVMGKEIKFLLHFVKESKQDESGMPNNRFLAERTGGTYSTLKVQPAELEDSGVYFCASSPVRSKNTGELFFGEGSRLTVL.

The rearrangement uses TRBV18 and TRBJ2-1; TRBD2 agrees at 10 bases. Germline CDR1 KGHSH, CDR2 LQKENI. V shed 1 base and J 9 bases; nucleotides not matched to a gene: 6. The CDR3 is 15 amino acids. CDR3: CASSPLASGGGEQFF. In nucleotides, the CDR3 is TGTGCCAGCTCACCACTGGCTAGCGGGGGTGGTGAGCAGTTCTTC.

The chain joins TRBV30 to TRBJ2-7; 7 bases align to TRBD1. The CDR3 spans 15 residues. Germline lookup yields CDR1 GTSNPN and CDR2 SVGIG (reference sequence). Germline trimming cut 5 bases from V and 4 bases from J; bases unmatched to any gene: 14. CDR3 coding DNA: TGTGCCTGGGAGGACAGGCGTAAGAATCCGTACGAGCAGTACTTC. Translation gives CAWEDRRKNPYEQYF.

This chain links TRBV3-1 (or the pseudogene TRBV3-2) with TRBJ2-1, with D unresolved. The length of the CDR3 is 15 residues. V lost 0 bases and J lost 0, with 6 bases in between. CDR1 and CDR2 (germline): LGHDT, YNNKEL (reference sequence). The CDR3 DNA reads as TGTGCCAGCAGCCAAGATACAGTCTCCTACAATGAGCAGTTCTTC. It translates to CASSQDTVSYNEQFF.

The V and J genes are TRBV5-5 and TRBJ2-2, with D possibly TRBD2 on 6 matching bases. V lost 0 bases and J lost 0, with 9 bases in between. CDR1 and CDR2 (germline): SGHKS, YYEKEE (reference sequence). This CDR3 has 16 amino acids. CDR3 residues: CASSLVPGANTGELFF. CDR3 coding DNA: TGTGCCAGCAGCTTGGTTCCGGGGGCGAACACCGGGGAGCTGTTTTTT.